One and the same sample provided the 7 T cell receptor beta chains below, sequenced in a study of CD8+CD57+ T cells in acquired aplastic anemia. Both TCR beta VDJ combination and CDR3 sequence profiling were carried out. Genomic DNA was the template for this profiling. TCRdb analysed the reads with MiXCR anew, one entry per CDR3 protein. The sample records about 420,000 distinct CDR3 sequences, about two thirds being singletons. Sequencing was performed on sorted CD4+, CD8+, or CD8+CD57+ T cells (not recorded which) from PBMCs. These receptors originate from a human donor in good health, serving as a control.

The V call is TRBV20-1, the J call TRBJ2-7, with D perhaps TRBD2 (5 bases). The V gene's germline CDR1 is DFQATT and CDR2 SNEGSKA (reference sequence). The V gene lost 5 bases and the J gene lost 2 bases, with 16 bases spanning the gap. The CDR3 consists of 14 residues. The CDR3 is CSASRAVGTYEQYF. CDR3 DNA sequence: TGCAGTGCTTCGCGGGCGGTAGGGACCTACGAGCAGTACTTC.

With regard to this clonotype: The limits of the CDR3 on the DNA are not certain, so only TCRdb's listed CDR3 is given. V gene TRBV7-9 combines with J gene TRBJ2-7. Germline lookup yields CDR1 SEHNR and CDR2 FQNEAQ (reference sequence). The CDR3 has 15 amino acids, counting both end residues. The CDR3: CAKLDGELWLHLRYF.

The CDR3 DNA reads as TGTGCCAGCAGTCCGACAGTCCAAGAGACCCAGTACTTC. This translates into CASSPTVQETQYF. The chain is built from TRBV12-3 or TRBV12-4 and TRBJ2-1, with a tentative D call TRBD1 (5 bases). The end of the DNA fits TRBJ2-5 better, so the J call may be wrong. The CDR3 is made up of 13 amino acids.

This chain uses TRBV7-9 with TRBJ2-7, with 10 bases aligning to TRBD1. The CDR3 runs to 15 residues. The V segment lost 5 bases and the J segment 12 bases; nucleotides outside the gene matches: 16. Germline-derived CDR1 and CDR2 are SEHNR and FQNEAQ (reference sequence). The CDR3 reads CASSRSPGTGADTYF. The CDR3 coding sequence is TGTGCCAGCAGCCGAAGTCCCGGGACAGGGGCAGATACGTACTTC. The variable domain in full, completed from reference TRBV7-9 and TRBJ2-7, reads DTGVSQNPRHKITKRGQNVTFRCDPISEHNRLYWYRQTLGQGPEFLTYFQNEAQLEKSRLLSDRFSAERPKGSFSTLEIQRTEQGDSAMYLCASSRSPGTGADTYFGPGTRLTVT.

V gene TRBV7-8 combines with J gene TRBJ1-4; weak D call: TRBD1 (5 bases). This CDR3 spans 14 amino acids. Deletions cut 5 bases from V and 16 bases from J, with 23 bases between. Germline CDR1 SGHVS, CDR2 FQNEAQ. The chain's CDR3 is CASSHTGGNELRFF. The CDR3 DNA sequence: TGTGCCAGCAGCCATACAGGAGGAAATGAACTTCGGTTTTTT.

The chain uses TRBV5-5 and TRBJ1-5, with 9 positions matching TRBD1. The CDR3 is 15 amino acids. With 4 bases clipped from V and 4 bases from J, the junction kept 6 bases outside the gene matches. Germline V CDR1 and CDR2: SGHKS, YYEKEE (reference sequence). CDR3 sequence: CASSLGGQGNQPQHF. CDR3 coding DNA: TGTGCCAGCAGCCTAGGAGGACAGGGGAATCAGCCCCAGCATTTT. Full variable domain (rest looked up from reference TRBV5-5 and TRBJ1-5): DAGVTQSPTHLIKTRGQQVTLRCSPISGHKSVSWYQQVLGQGPQFIFQYYEKEERGRGNFPDRFSARQFPNYSSELNVNALLLGDSALYLCASSLGGQGNQPQHFGDGTRLSIL.

This clonotype showed up many times. This chain uses TRBV19 with TRBJ2-1, with no clear D. V was cut by 3 bases and J by 5 bases, with 8 bases left in between. CDR3 length: 13 amino acids. Per germline, CDR1 LNHDA and CDR2 SQIVND (reference sequence). CDR3 in amino acids: CASSIGINNEQFF. For the CDR3, the DNA is TGTGCCAGTAGTATTGGGATAAACAATGAGCAGTTCTTC.